This T cell receptor beta chain came from a study of PD-1 blockade in classical Hodgkin lymphoma. Study-wide findings and caveats: Reports described newly diagnosed patients as having lower baseline TCR diversity than healthy donors. Exclusion covered patients beginning nivolumab under 1 year post-ASCT. The baseline diversity of complete responders showed similarity to that of newly diagnosed patients.

V shed 8 bases and J 7 bases; nucleotides not matched to a gene: 10. The CDR3 loop spans 13 amino acids. In germline, CDR1 is SEHNR, CDR2 FQNEAQ (reference sequence). Note on this clone: Its specificity is not known.

Produced via immunoSEQ multiplex PCR; TCRdb's table is partial and in-frame only. The sample gives approximately 50,000 clones, roughly 91% of which show up once; under 7% is in the top ten. Each patient's relapse followed autologous stem cell transplantation, and brentuximab vedotin exposure varied. Best responses included complete response and partial response; otherwise, the best response was progressive disease. The V call is TRBV7-9, the J call TRBJ1-2; TRBD1 matches at 7 bases. The receptor comes from a human donor with classical Hodgkin lymphoma. The starting material was peripheral blood mononuclear cells (PBMCs), obtained before the second cycle of nivolumab. The CDR3 loop reads CASGLRGKVGYTF. For the CDR3, the DNA is TGTGCCAGCGGCCTCAGGGGGAAGGTTGGCTACACCTTC. Using reference TRBV7-9 and TRBJ1-2 for the parts outside the CDR3, the full variable domain is DTGVSQNPRHKITKRGQNVTFRCDPISEHNRLYWYRQTLGQGPEFLTYFQNEAQLEKSRLLSDRFSAERPKGSFSTLEIQRTEQGDSAMYLCASGLRGKVGYTFGSGTRLTVV.